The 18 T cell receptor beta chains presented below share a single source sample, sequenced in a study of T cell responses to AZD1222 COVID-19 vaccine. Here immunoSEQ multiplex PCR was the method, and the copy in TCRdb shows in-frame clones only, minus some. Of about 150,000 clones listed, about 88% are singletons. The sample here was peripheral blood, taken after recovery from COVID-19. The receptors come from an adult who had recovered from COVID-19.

The CDR3 DNA is TGCAGCGGGAAGGGACTAGCGGGACAAACCGGGGAGCTGTTTTTT. Translation gives CSGKGLAGQTGELFF. The chain has TRBV29-1 and TRBJ2-2; 13 nucleotides match TRBD2. The CDR3 is made up of 15 amino acids. V lost 7 bases, J lost 5 bases, and 7 bases stayed unmatched. Per germline, CDR1 SQVTM and CDR2 ANQGSEA.

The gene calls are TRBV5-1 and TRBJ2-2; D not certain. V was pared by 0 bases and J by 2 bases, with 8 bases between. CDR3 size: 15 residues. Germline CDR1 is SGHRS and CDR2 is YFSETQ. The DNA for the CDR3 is TGCGCCAGCAGCTTGGACACACGAAACACCGGGGAGCTGTTTTTT. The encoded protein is CASSLDTRNTGELFF.

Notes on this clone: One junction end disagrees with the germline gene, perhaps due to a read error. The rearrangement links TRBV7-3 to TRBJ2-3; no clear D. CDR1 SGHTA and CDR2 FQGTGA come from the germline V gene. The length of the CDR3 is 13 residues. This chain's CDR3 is CASSLRLTDTQYF. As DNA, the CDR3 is TGTGCCAGCAGTTTAAGGTTAACAGATACGCAGTATTTT.

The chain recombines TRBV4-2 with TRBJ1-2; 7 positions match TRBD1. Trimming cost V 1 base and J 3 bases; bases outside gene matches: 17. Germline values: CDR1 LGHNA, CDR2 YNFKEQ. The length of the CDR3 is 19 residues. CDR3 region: CASSQVRSGTDQGDYGYTF. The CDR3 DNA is TGTGCCAGCAGCCAAGTTCGGTCCGGGACGGATCAGGGGGACTATGGCTACACCTTC.

The CDR3 region is CASSQAGQLYEQYF. The CDR3 coding sequence is TGCGCCAGCAGCCAAGCGGGACAGCTCTACGAGCAGTACTTC. This chain links TRBV4-1 with TRBJ2-7; TRBD1 matches at 7 bases. Trimming cost V 1 base and J 3 bases; bases outside gene matches: 3. The CDR3 has 14 residues. The V gene's germline CDR1 is MGHRA and CDR2 YSYEKL.

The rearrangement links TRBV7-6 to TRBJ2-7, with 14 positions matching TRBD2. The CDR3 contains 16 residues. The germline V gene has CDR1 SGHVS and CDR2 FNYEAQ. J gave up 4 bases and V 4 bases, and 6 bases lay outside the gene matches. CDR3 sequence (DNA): TGTGCCAGCAGCTCCGGGACTAGCGGGGGAGGATACGAGCAGTACTTC. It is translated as CASSSGTSGGGYEQYF. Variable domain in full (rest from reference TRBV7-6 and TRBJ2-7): GAGVSQSPRYKVTKRGQDVALRCDPISGHVSLYWYRQALGQGPEFLTYFNYEAQQDKSGLPNDRFSAERPEGSISTLTIQRTEQRDSAMYRCASSSGTSGGGYEQYFGPGTRLTVT.

CDR3 sequence reads: CATSQKWRDGYTF. CDR3 coding DNA: TGTGCCACCAGCCAAAAGTGGAGAGATGGCTACACCTTC. The V gene is TRBV15, the J gene TRBJ1-2; D is unclear. V dropped 5 bases and J dropped 6 bases, with 13 bases sitting between them. Per germline, CDR1 LNHNV and CDR2 YYDKDF (reference sequence). The CDR3 spans 13 residues.

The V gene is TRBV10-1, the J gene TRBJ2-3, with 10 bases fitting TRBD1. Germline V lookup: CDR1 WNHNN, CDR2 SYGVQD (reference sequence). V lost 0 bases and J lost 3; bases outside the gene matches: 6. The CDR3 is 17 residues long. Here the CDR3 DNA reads TGCGCCAGCAGTGAGTCGATCGGGACAGGGGTAACAGATACGCAGTATTTT. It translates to CASSESIGTGVTDTQYF.

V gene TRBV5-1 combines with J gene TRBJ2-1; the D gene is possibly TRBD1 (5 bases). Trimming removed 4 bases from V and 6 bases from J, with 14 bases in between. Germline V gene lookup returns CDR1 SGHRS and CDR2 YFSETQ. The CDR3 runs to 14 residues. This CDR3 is CASSIRGGINEQFF. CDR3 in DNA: TGCGCCAGCAGCATAAGGGGCGGAATCAATGAGCAGTTCTTC.

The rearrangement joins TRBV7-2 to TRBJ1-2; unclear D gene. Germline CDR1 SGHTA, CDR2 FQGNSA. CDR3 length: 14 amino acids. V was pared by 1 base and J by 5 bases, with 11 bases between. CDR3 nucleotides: TGTGCCAGCAGCTTAGGGAGGGAAGAGTATGGCTACACCTTC. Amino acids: CASSLGREEYGYTF.

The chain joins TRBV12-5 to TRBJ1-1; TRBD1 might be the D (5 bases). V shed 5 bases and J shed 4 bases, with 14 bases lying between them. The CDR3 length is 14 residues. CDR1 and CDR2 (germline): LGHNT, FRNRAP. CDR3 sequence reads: CASGTSGRVTEAFF. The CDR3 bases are TGTGCTAGTGGTACATCAGGGCGGGTCACTGAAGCTTTCTTT.

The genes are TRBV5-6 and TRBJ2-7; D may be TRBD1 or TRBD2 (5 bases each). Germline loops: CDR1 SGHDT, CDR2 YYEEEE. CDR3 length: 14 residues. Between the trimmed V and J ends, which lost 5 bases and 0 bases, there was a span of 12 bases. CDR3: CASRRGVDSYEQYF. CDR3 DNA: TGTGCCAGCAGAAGGGGAGTTGACTCCTACGAGCAGTACTTC.

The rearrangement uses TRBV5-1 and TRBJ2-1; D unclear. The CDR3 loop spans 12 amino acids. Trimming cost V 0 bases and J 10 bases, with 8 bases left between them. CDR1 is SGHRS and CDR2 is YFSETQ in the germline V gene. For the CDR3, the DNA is TGCGCCAGCAGCTTGGCAGAGCCCGAGCAGTTCTTC. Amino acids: CASSLAEPEQFF.

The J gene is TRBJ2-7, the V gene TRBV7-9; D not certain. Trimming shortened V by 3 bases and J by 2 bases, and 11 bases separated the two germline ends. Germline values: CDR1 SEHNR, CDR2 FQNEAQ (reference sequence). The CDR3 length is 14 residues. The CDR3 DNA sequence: TGTGCCAGCAGCTTTAACTCAGCAACCTACGAGCAGTACTTC. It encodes CASSFNSATYEQYF.

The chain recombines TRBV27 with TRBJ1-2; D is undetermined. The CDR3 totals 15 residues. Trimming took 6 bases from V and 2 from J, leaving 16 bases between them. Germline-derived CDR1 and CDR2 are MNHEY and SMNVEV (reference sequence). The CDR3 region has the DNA TGTGCCAGCAGGCCATTTGACCCCCTAAACTATGGCTACACCTTC. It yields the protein CASRPFDPLNYGYTF.

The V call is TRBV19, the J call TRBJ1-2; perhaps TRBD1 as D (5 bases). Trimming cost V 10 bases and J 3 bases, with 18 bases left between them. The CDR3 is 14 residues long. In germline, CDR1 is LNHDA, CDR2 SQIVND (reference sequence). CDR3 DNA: TGTGCCACCAGTCGCAGCGGGACCCACTATGGCTACACCTTC. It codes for CATSRSGTHYGYTF.

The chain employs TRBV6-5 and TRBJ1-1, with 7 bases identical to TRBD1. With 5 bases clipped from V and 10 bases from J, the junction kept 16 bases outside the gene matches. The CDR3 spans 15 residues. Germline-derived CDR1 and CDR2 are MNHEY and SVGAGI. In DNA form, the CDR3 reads TGTGCCAGCAGTCCCCCGGGACAGTCGACGGGCGGAGCTTTCTTT. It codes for CASSPPGQSTGGAFF.

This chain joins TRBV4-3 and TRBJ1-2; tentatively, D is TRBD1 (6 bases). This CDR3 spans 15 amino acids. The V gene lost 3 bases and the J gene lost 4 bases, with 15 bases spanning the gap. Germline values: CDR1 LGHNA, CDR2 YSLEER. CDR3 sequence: CASSQQERDTYGYTF. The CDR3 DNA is TGCGCCAGCAGCCAGCAAGAAAGGGACACCTATGGCTACACCTTC.